This TCR beta chain was identified in a study of shared clonotypes between healthy human individuals. Study results and caveats: Lower generation probabilities were found for non-shared clonotypes than for those shared by all four donors.

Using immunoSEQ multiplex PCR, the repertoire was profiled, and TCRdb retains in-frame clones only, with some absent. The data contain about 2.4 million clones, roughly 93% of them singletons. This clone was observed a handful of times. Its specificity is unknown. Other DNA sequences from this sample encode an identical CDR3 as well. Trimming took off 4 bases at V and 1 base at J, with 2 bases between the two ends. This CDR3 comprises 12 residues. Germline V gene data show CDR1 as SNHLY and CDR2 as FYNNEI. The chain has TRBV2 and TRBJ1-5; D is ambiguous. Sequenced material: naive CD4+ T cells from PBMCs. Subset of the sample: CD45RA+ positively selected. The sequence was collected from a man between 18 and 35 years old in good health. Some clones in this sample may be carry-over from other donors' samples. The chain's CDR3 is CASSVSNQPQHF. CDR3 sequence (DNA): TGTGCCAGCAGTGTCAGCAATCAGCCCCAGCATTTT.